These 7 T cell receptor beta chains were all obtained from the same sample, sequenced in a study of blood T cell repertoires in COVID-19. Profiled with immunoSEQ multiplex PCR; TCRdb holds only in-frame clones, not every one. The repertoire includes about 360,000 clones, 70% to 90% of them detected once, and approximately 1.9% sits in the top ten. Material: PBMCs or T cells enriched from blood (not recorded which). The receptors here all came from a man in his forties in a cohort exposed to, infected with or recovered from COVID-19 (not recorded which).

This clone was recorded a few times. The chain links TRBV6-5 to TRBJ1-2; D may be TRBD1 (6 bases). The V and J ends lost 6 bases and 1 base respectively, with 15 bases between them. The germline CDR1 and CDR2 sequences are MNHEY and SVGAGI. The CDR3 length is 15 residues. The chain's CDR3 is CASSRDTSLNYGYTF. CDR3 nucleotides: TGTGCCAGCAGCCGGGACACAAGCCTTAACTATGGCTACACCTTC.

The V call is TRBV15, the J call TRBJ2-5; possibly TRBD1 for D (5 bases). The CDR3 consists of 13 residues. Germline lookup yields CDR1 LNHNV and CDR2 YYDKDF (reference sequence). Trimming took 3 bases from V and 3 from J, leaving 8 bases between them. Here the CDR3 DNA reads TGTGCCACCAGCAGGGGGCGAGAAGAGACCCAGTACTTC. Translated, it gives CATSRGREETQYF.

The chain carries TRBV27 and TRBJ2-7, with 11 bases lining up with TRBD2. V lost 5 bases, J lost 3 bases, and 3 bases stayed unmatched. Germline V gene lookup returns CDR1 MNHEY and CDR2 SMNVEV (reference sequence). The CDR3 runs to 14 residues. The chain's CDR3 is CASSPLAGDYEQYF. The CDR3 coding sequence is TGTGCCAGCAGTCCACTAGCGGGAGACTACGAGCAGTACTTC.

V and J are TRBV27 and TRBJ1-5, with D maybe TRBD1 (5 bases). V was cut by 3 bases and J by 5 bases, with 14 bases left in between. CDR3 size: 15 residues. Germline V gene sequence: CDR1 MNHEY, CDR2 SMNVEV (reference sequence). CDR3 region: CASSFSGWGDQPQHF. The CDR3 nucleotides read TGTGCCAGCAGTTTCTCCGGTTGGGGGGATCAGCCCCAGCATTTT.

This chain uses TRBV25-1 with TRBJ2-5; maybe TRBD2 (6 bases). Trimming removed 4 bases at V and 0 bases at J, with 21 bases between. The CDR3 extends over 18 amino acids. The germline CDR1 and CDR2 sequences are MGHDK and SYGVNS. The CDR3 DNA is TGTGCCAGCAGTGGTGTGCCGGGGGATAGTGGGTACCAAGAGACCCAGTACTTC. This translates into CASSGVPGDSGYQETQYF.

The count of this clone is one. J is TRBJ1-4 and V is TRBV28; D unclear. Germline V lookup: CDR1 MDHEN, CDR2 SYDVKM. Trimming pared 1 base from V and 7 bases from J, leaving 10 bases between. The CDR3 length is 14 residues. CDR3 residues: CASSLSGNAEKLFF. CDR3 DNA sequence: TGTGCCAGCAGTTTATCGGGGAACGCTGAAAAACTGTTTTTT.

The genes are TRBV5-4 and TRBJ2-5; D possibly corresponds to TRBD1 (5 bases). This CDR3 has 13 amino acids. Trimming took off 4 bases at V and 3 bases at J, with 10 bases between the two ends. The germline CDR1 and CDR2 sequences are SGHNT and YYREEE (reference sequence). The CDR3 DNA is TGTGCCAGCAGCGGGAAGACAGAAGAGACCCAGTACTTC. Amino acid sequence: CASSGKTEETQYF.